Listed below are T cell receptor beta chains from one sample, sequenced in a study of graft-versus-host responses after intestinal transplantation. Produced via immunoSEQ multiplex PCR; TCRdb's table is partial and in-frame only. The sample yields 6,800 or so clones, roughly 31% seen once. The sample was alloreactive CD8+ T cells from a mixed lymphocyte reaction culture, taken before transplantation. The receptor source for this set is a human patient who was an organ donor for intestinal transplantation. Both conserved end residues are part of each CDR3. Fields, in order: D gene, J gene, clone size, V gene, CDR3 DNA, CDR3 protein. The D gene is left open where the match is weak. Part of the rows lack a size; the others show once, few, many or a class for expanded clones.

TRBD1	TRBJ1-2	NA	TRBV4-1	TGCGCCAGCAGCCTTGGACAGGGGGTAGGCTATGGCTACACCTTC	CASSLGQGVGYGYTF
NA	TRBJ2-2	few	TRBV25-1	TGTGCCAGGGGACTGAACACCGGGGAGCTGTTTTTT	CARGLNTGELFF
TRBD1	TRBJ1-4	NA	TRBV5-4	TGTGCCAACAAGGGGGAAGGGGGCGAGAAACTGTTTTTT	CANKGEGGEKLFF
TRBD1	TRBJ2-4	NA	TRBV4-1	TGCGCCAGCAGCCGCTATCCGGGACAGGGATGGGGGGGAGCCAAAAACATTCAGTACTTC	CASSRYPGQGWGGAKNIQYF
NA	TRBJ1-1	medium-sized	TRBV9	TGTGCCAGCAGCGTAGGTCGTCGCACTGAAGCTTTCTTT	CASSVGRRTEAFF
NA	TRBJ2-3	NA	TRBV18	TGTGCCAGCTCACCTCCCTGGGCAGGGAGAGATACGCAGTATTTT	CASSPPWAGRDTQYF
NA	TRBJ2-1	NA	TRBV5-6	TGTGCCAGCAGCTTGGGATATATGGAAAGCTCCTACAATGAGCAGTTCTTC	CASSLGYMESSYNEQFF
TRBD1	TRBJ2-7	NA	TRBV7-6	TGTGCCAGCAGCCCGGGGACAGGGGACTACGAGCAGTACTTC	CASSPGTGDYEQYF
NA	TRBJ1-1	medium-sized	TRBV4-2	TGTGCCAGCAGCCAAGATTGGCGGGCTCTGCAGACTGAAGCTTTCTTT	CASSQDWRALQTEAFF
NA	TRBJ2-2	few	TRBV19	TGTGCCAGTACAAACACCGGGGAGCTGTTTTTT	CASTNTGELFF
NA	TRBJ2-3	NA	TRBV6-5	TGTGCCAGCAGTTACCGGTCTGGACTACTCACAGATACGCAGTATTTT	CASSYRSGLLTDTQYF